This T cell receptor (beta chain) originates from a study of T cells after yellow fever vaccination. Study summary: When fractions had low cell numbers, they were prepared with SMART-Seq v4 Ultra Low Input.

This clonotype was seen at least ten times. Its antigen remains unidentified. Whole-study findings and limits: One caveat is that FACS-sorted repertoires could contain abundant clonotypes contaminating from the bulk population. Detected again after the booster were most primary-vaccination clones, at approximately 95% CD4 and about 89% CD8.

UMIs were added to TCR cDNA along with a universal primer site when it was made by 5'RACE template switching. A single record per CDR3 protein comes from TCRdb applying MiXCR to the 5' RACE reads. The data hold roughly 320,000 distinct CDR3 sequences, with 9.5% to 12% observed a single time. The receptor was isolated from a man aged 18 to 29 who received the YFV17D yellow fever vaccine. The material sequenced was CD4+ T cells sorted from PBMCs, taken 45 days after the yellow fever booster vaccination.

The chain's CDR3 is CASSLSSGPQYF. The CDR3 DNA reads as TGTGCCAGCAGCTTAAGTTCGGGCCCCCAGTACTTC. The J gene is TRBJ2-5, the V gene TRBV11-3; D is uncertain. Trimming left V 2 bases short and J 9 bases short, with 10 bases between. There are 12 residues in the CDR3. Germline CDR1 is SGHNT and CDR2 is YENEEA.